This entry describes one TCR beta chain. The sample originates from a study of T cells after somatic rescue of genetic block. Germline-derived CDR1 and CDR2 are KGHSH and LQKENI. Trimming left V 6 bases short and J 0 bases short, with 15 bases between. This CDR3 region has 16 residues. TCRdb keeps only in-frame clones here, not all; method: immunoSEQ multiplex PCR. The sample gives around 15,000 clones, just over 70% of which show up once; 25% to 35% is in the top ten. Specimen: peripheral blood mononuclear cells (PBMCs). This TCR derives from a man between 18 and 29 years old. The V call is TRBV18, the J call TRBJ2-4, with D unclear. The CDR3, as DNA: TGTGCCAGCTCGGTCGATGACCGTCTAGCCAAAAACATTCAGTACTTC. It specifies CASSVDDRLAKNIQYF.